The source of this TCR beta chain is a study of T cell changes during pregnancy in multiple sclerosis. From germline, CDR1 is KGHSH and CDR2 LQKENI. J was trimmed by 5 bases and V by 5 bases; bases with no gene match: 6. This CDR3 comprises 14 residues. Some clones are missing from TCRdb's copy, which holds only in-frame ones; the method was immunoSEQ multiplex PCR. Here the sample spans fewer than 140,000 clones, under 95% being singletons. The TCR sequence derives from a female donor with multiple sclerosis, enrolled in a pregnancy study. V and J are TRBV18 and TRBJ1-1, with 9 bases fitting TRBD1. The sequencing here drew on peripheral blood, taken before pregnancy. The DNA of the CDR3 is TGTGCCAGCTCATCCACAGGGGGCGGGACTGAAGCTTTCTTT. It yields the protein CASSSTGGGTEAFF.